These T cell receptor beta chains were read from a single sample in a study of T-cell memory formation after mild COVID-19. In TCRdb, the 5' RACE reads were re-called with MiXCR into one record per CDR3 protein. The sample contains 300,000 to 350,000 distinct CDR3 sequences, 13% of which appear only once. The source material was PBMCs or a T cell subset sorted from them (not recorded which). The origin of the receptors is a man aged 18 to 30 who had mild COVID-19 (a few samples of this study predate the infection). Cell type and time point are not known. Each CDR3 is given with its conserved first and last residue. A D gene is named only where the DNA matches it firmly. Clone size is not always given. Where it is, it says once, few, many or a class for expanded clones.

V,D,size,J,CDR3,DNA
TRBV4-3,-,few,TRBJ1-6,CASSRLGQANSPLHF,TGCGCCAGCAGCCGTCTGGGGCAGGCAAATTCACCCCTCCACTTT
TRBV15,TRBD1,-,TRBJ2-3,CATSRAGQGTDTQYF,TGTGCCACCAGCAGGGCTGGACAGGGCACAGATACGCAGTATTTT
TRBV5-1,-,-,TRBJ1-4,CASSLDIGDEKLFF,TGCGCCAGCAGCTTAGACATCGGGGATGAAAAACTGTTTTTT
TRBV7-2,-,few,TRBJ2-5,CASSLEGRRMQETQYF,TGTGCCAGCAGCTTAGAGGGCAGGAGAATGCAAGAGACCCAGTACTTC
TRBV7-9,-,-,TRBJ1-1,CASSSDETGTHNTEAFF,TGTGCCAGCAGCTCAGATGAGACCGGGACTCATAACACTGAAGCTTTCTTT
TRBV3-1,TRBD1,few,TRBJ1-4,CASSQPQGALSRKLFF,TGTGCCAGCAGCCAACCGCAGGGGGCCTTGAGTAGAAAACTGTTTTTT
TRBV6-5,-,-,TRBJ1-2,CASSRPAGLGGYTF,TGTGCCAGCAGTAGGCCCGCGGGGTTGGGCGGCTACACCTTC
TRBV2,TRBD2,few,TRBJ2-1,CASEDRTRIYNEQFF,TGTGCCAGCGAAGACCGGACTAGGATATACAATGAGCAGTTCTTC
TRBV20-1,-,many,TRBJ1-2,CSALMGRTDGYTF,TGCAGTGCCCTGATGGGGAGGACGGATGGCTACACCTTC
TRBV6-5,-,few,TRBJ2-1,CASSYSRQSNEQFF,TGTGCCAGCAGTTACTCGAGACAGTCCAATGAGCAGTTCTTC
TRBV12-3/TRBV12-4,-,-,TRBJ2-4,CASSWTEPGDIQYF,TGTGCCAGCAGTTGGACGGAACCTGGAGACATTCAGTACTTC
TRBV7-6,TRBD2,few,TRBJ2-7,CASSPSRGLAGGHEQYF,TGTGCCAGCAGCCCCTCCCGGGGACTAGCGGGGGGTCACGAGCAGTACTTC
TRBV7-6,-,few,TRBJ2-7,CASSHRLRPYEQYF,TGTGCCAGCAGCCATCGACTCAGACCCTACGAGCAGTACTTC
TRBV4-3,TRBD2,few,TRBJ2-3,CASSQDRGGATDTQYF,TGCGCCAGCAGCCAAGATCGGGGGGGAGCCACAGATACGCAGTATTTT
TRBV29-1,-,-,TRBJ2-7,CSVGRLGKTLEQYF,TGCAGCGTTGGGCGTCTCGGGAAAACGTTGGAGCAGTACTTC
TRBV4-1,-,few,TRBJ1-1,CASSQGTLATTEAFF,TGCGCCAGCAGCCAGGGAACCCTAGCGACCACTGAAGCTTTCTTT
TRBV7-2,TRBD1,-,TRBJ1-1,CASSLGSGGTEAF,TGTGCCAGCAGCTTAGGGTCAGGGGGCACTGAAGCTTTT
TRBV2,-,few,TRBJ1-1,CASSEFTNTEAFF,TGTGCCAGCAGTGAATTCACGAACACTGAAGCTTTCTTT
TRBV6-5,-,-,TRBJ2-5,CASHRGDGTQYF,TGTGCCAGCCATCGCGGGGATGGGACCCAGTACTTC
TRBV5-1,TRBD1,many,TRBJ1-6,CASSSREGTGDSPLHF,TGCGCCAGCAGCTCACGCGAGGGGACAGGCGATTCACCCCTCCACTTT
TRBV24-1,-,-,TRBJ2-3,CATSDSTARGTDTQYF,TGTGCCACCAGTGATTCGACAGCCCGTGGGACAGATACGCAGTATTTT
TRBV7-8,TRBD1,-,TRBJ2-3,CASSLVGIGQGAPDTQYF,TGTGCCAGCAGCTTAGTGGGGATTGGGCAGGGGGCCCCAGATACGCAGTATTTT
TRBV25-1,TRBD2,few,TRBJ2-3,CASAGGSDSTDTQYF,TGTGCCAGCGCCGGGGGGTCAGATAGCACAGATACGCAGTATTTT
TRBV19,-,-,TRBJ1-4,CATGPTGPYEKLFF,TGTGCCACCGGGCCGACTGGACCATATGAAAAACTGTTTTTT
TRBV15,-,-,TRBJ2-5,CATSRRAAERKTQYF,TGTGCCACCAGCAGAAGGGCCGCGGAAAGAAAGACCCAGTACTTC
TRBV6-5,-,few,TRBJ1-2,CASSVGQPYGYTF,TGTGCCAGCAGCGTCGGACAGCCCTATGGCTACACCTTC